This T cell receptor (beta chain) was captured by sequencing in a study of blood T cell repertoires in COVID-19. Overall study context: The origin of the acute and convalescent COVID-19 samples was the United States, Italy and Spain. Sample material is recorded as cDNA or gDNA derived from T cells, B-cell-depleted T cells, or PBMCs.

Original processing methods: Estimated nucleated cell counts came from reference gene primer amplification. Produced via immunoSEQ multiplex PCR; TCRdb's table is partial and in-frame only. V and J calls and clone size follow that table, whereas D and trimming were derived from the DNA. Of about 47,000 clones listed, 75% to 90% are singletons. The receptor comes from a human donor with acute or convalescent COVID-19. The donor label of this sample is uncertain. Sequencing was done on a sample of peripheral blood.

In DNA, the CDR3 is TGTGCCAGCAGTTCCCGGACAGGGGGCGTCCAGCCCCAGCATTTT. It specifies CASSSRTGGVQPQHF. The rearrangement joins TRBV28 to TRBJ1-5, with TRBD1 matching over 11 bases. With 4 bases clipped from V and 7 bases from J, the junction kept 6 bases outside the gene matches. This CDR3 spans 15 amino acids. Germline values: CDR1 MDHEN, CDR2 SYDVKM.